Detailed here is one T cell receptor beta chain. The antigen is unknown. The read gets to within 3 residues of the CDR3 end, and the germline J gene fills in the rest. This entry belongs to a study of T cells in women clearing cervical HPV infection. This CDR3 is 13 amino acids long. CDR1 and CDR2 from the germline V gene are SNHLY and FYNNEI. V lost 6 bases to trimming and J lost 7 bases, with 15 bases between them. Repertoires were generated with immunoSEQ multiplex PCR, while TCRdb's copy carries only in-frame clones and drops some. The table gives around 30,000 clones; the top ten clones make up around 19% of it. Findings and limits, study-wide: Repertoire richness, not evenness, was significantly elevated in CIN3+ cases versus controls.

The chain joins TRBV2 to TRBJ1-2; tentative D call: TRBD1 (6 bases). The source of this sequence is a woman between 18 and 70 years old with a cervical HPV16 infection that either progressed to CIN3+ or cleared (not recorded which). Source material: blood buffy coat. CDR3 loop: CASSSGAGGGYTF. The sequenced part of the CDR3 DNA is TGTGCCAGCAGCTCGGGGGCGGGGGGTGGC. The full variable domain, in which reference TRBV2 and TRBJ1-2 provide the parts outside the CDR3, is EPEVTQTPSHQVTQMGQEVILRCVPISNHLYFYWYRQILGQKVEFLVSFYNNEISEKSEIFDDQFSVERPDGSNFTLKIRSTKLEDSAMYFCASSSGAGGGYTFGSGTRLTVV.